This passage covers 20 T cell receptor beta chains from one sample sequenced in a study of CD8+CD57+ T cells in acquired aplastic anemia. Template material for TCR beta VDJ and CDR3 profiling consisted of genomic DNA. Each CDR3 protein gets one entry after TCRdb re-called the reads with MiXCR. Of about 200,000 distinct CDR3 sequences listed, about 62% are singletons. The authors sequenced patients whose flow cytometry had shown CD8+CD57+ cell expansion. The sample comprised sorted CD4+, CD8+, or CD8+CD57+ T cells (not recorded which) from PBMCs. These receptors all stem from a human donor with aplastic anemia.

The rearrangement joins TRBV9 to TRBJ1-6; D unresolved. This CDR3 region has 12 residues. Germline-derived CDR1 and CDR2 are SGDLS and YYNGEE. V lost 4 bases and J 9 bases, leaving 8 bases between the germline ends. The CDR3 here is CASSLIGSPLHF. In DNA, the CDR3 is TGTGCCAGCAGCTTAATTGGTTCACCCCTCCACTTT.

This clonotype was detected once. The CDR3 nucleotides read TGTGCCAGCACCTTGGGGGGTGTCTACAATGAGCAGTTCTTC. Translated, it gives CASTLGGVYNEQFF. The chain is built from TRBV12-3 or TRBV12-4 and TRBJ2-1, with a possible D match to TRBD2 (6 bases). Between the trimmed V and J ends, which lost 7 bases and 3 bases, there was a span of 13 bases. The CDR3 has 14 amino acids.

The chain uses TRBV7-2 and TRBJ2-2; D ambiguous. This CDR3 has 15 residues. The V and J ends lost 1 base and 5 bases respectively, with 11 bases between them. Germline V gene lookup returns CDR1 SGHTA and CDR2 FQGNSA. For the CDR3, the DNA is TGTGCCAGCAGCTTAGAGAGGTTAGCAACCGGGGAGCTGTTTTTT. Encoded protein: CASSLERLATGELFF.

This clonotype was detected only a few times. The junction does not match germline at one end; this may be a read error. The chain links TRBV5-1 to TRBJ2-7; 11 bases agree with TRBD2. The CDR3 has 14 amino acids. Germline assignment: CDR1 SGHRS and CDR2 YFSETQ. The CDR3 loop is CASTGTSGPYEQYF. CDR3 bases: TGTGCCAGCACGGGGACTAGCGGACCCTACGAGCAGTACTTC.

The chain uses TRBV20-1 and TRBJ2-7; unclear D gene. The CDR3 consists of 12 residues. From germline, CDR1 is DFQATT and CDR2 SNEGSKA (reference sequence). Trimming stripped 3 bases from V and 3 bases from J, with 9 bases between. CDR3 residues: CSASERYYEQYF. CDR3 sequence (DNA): TGCAGTGCTAGTGAAAGATACTACGAGCAGTACTTC.

In DNA form, the CDR3 reads TGTGCCAGTAGTATAGATCGAGGCAGGGGCAGGAGAGTGGACACTGAAGCTTTCTTT. Amino acids: CASSIDRGRGRRVDTEAFF. The rearrangement uses TRBV19 and TRBJ1-1; TRBD1 might be the D (6 bases). This CDR3 is 19 amino acids long. Germline CDR1 is LNHDA and CDR2 is SQIVND (reference sequence). Trimming took 0 bases from V and 3 from J, leaving 23 bases between them.

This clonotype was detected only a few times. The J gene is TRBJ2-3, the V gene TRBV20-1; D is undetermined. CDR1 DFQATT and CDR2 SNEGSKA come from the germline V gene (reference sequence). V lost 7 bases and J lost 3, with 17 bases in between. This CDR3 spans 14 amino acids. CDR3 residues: CSVKVPGGTDTQYF. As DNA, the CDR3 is TGCAGTGTTAAAGTTCCCGGTGGGACAGATACGCAGTATTTT.

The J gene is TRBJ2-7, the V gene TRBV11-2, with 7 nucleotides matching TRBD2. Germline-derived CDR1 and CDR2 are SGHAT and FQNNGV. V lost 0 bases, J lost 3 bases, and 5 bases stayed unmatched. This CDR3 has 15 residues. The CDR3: CASSLEAGSNYEQYF. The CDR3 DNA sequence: TGTGCCAGCAGCTTAGAAGCGGGATCTAACTACGAGCAGTACTTC.

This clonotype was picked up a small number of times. CDR3 sequence reads: CASSLGLRGYYEQYF. The CDR3, as DNA: TGTGCCAGCAGCTTGGGACTTAGAGGGTACTACGAGCAGTACTTC. This chain connects TRBV5-5 to TRBJ2-7; tentatively, D is TRBD2 (5 bases). Trimming removed 0 bases from V and 3 bases from J, with 13 bases in between. CDR1 is SGHKS and CDR2 is YYEKEE in the germline V gene (reference sequence). CDR3 length: 15 residues.

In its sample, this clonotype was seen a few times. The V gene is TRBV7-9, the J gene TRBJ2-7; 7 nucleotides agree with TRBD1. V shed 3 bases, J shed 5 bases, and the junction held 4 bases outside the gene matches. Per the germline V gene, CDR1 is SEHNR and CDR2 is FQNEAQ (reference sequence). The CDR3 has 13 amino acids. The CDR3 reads CASSFGTVNEQYF. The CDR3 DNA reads TGTGCCAGCAGCTTCGGGACAGTTAACGAGCAGTACTTC.

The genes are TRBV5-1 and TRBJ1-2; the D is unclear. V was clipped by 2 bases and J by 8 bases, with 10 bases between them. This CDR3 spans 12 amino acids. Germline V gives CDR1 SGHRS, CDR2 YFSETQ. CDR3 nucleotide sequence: TGCGCCAGCAGCTTTGAGGCGGAAGGCTACACCTTC. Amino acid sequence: CASSFEAEGYTF.

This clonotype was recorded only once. The CDR3 here is CASSSAPGGHDRSEQFF. The CDR3 DNA reads as TGTGCCAGCAGCTCAGCACCCGGGGGACACGACAGGAGTGAGCAGTTCTTC. The rearrangement links TRBV7-8 to TRBJ2-1; the D call may be TRBD1 or TRBD2 (6 bases each). Germline V lookup: CDR1 SGHVS, CDR2 FQNEAQ. The germline V and J ends were trimmed by 4 bases and 9 bases, with 25 bases remaining between them. CDR3 length: 17 residues.

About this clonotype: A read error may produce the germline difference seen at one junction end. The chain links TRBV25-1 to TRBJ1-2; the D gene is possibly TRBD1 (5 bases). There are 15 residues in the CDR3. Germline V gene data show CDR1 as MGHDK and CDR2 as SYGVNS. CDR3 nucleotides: TGTGCCAGCAGTGAATCAGACAGACTTAACTATAGCTACACCTTC. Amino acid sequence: CASSESDRLNYSYTF.

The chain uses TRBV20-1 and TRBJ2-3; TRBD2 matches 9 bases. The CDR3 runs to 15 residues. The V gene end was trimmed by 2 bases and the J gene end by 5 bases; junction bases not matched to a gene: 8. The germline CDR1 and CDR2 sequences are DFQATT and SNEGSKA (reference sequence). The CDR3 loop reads CSARFGAGGRDTQYF. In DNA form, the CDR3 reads TGCAGTGCTAGATTCGGGGCGGGGGGGCGAGATACGCAGTATTTT.

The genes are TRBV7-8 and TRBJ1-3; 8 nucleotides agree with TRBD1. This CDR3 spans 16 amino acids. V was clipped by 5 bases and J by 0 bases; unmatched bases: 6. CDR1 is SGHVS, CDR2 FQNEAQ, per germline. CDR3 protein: CASSVPGQVSGNTIYF. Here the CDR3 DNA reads TGTGCCAGCAGCGTCCCGGGACAGGTCTCTGGAAACACCATATATTTT.

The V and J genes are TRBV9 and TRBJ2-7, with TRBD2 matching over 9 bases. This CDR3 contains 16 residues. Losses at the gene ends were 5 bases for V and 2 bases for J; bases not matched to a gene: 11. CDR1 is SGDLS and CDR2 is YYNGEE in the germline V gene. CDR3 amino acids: CASSEATAGGPYEQYF. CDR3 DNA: TGTGCCAGCAGTGAAGCGACAGCGGGGGGACCCTACGAGCAGTACTTC.

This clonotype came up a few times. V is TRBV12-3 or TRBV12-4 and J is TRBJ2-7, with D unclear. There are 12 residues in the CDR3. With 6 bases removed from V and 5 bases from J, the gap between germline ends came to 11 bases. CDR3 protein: CASSPLGDEQYF. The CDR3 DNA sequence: TGTGCCAGCAGCCCCTTGGGTGACGAGCAGTACTTC.

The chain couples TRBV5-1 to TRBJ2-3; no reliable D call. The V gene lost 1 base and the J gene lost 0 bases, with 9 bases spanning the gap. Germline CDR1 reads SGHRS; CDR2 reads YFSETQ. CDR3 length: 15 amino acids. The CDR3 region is CASSLPLPSTDTQYF. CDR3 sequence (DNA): TGCGCCAGCAGCTTGCCCCTCCCTAGCACAGATACGCAGTATTTT.

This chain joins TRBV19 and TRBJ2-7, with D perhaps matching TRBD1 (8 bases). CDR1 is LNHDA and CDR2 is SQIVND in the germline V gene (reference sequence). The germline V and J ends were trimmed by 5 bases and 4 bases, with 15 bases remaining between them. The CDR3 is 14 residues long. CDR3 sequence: CASSPDRGGYEQYF. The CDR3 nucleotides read TGTGCCAGTAGTCCAGACAGGGGAGGGTACGAGCAGTACTTC. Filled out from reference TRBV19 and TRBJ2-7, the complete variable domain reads DGGITQSPKYLFRKEGQNVTLSCEQNLNHDAMYWYRQDPGQGLRLIYYSQIVNDFQKGDIAEGYSVSREKKESFPLTVTSAQKNPTAFYLCASSPDRGGYEQYFGPGTRLTVT.

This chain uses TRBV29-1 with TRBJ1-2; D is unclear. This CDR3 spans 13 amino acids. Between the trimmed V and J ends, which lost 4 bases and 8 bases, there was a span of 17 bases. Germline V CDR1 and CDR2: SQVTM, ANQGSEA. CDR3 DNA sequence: TGCAGCGTTGTTGTGTCACTTGGCAGAGGCTACACCTTC. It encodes CSVVVSLGRGYTF.